This TCR beta chain came from a study of shared clonotypes between healthy human individuals. CDR3 size: 16 residues. Deletions cut 3 bases from V and 4 bases from J, with 16 bases between. The germline CDR1 and CDR2 sequences are SGHVS and FQNEAQ. TCRdb's copy holds only in-frame clones and misses some; the assay was immunoSEQ multiplex PCR. The data show some 490,000 clones, 78% seen once. This TCR came from a woman between 40 and 55 years old in good health. Some clones in this sample may be carry-over from other donors' samples. This chain joins TRBV7-8 and TRBJ1-5; the D gene is possibly TRBD1 (6 bases). The specimen sequenced was PBMCs. The DNA of the CDR3 is TGTGCCAGCAGCTTGAAGAGGACAGCCCTGAATCAGCCCCAGCATTTT. Amino acids: CASSLKRTALNQPQHF.